This T cell receptor (beta chain) was recovered during a study of CD8+CD57+ T cells in acquired aplastic anemia. Study-level background: On average, healthy donors gave 9 million to 11 million reads for CD4+ cells.

CDR1 is SGHTA and CDR2 is FQGTGA in the germline V gene. V was clipped by 2 bases and J by 6 bases; unmatched bases: 4. The CDR3 is 15 amino acids. This clonotype was counted at least ten times. The template for TCR beta VDJ and CDR3 sequence profiling was genomic DNA. TCRdb fed the reads into MiXCR, producing one record per CDR3 protein. The sample contains about 220,000 distinct CDR3 sequences, roughly 35% of which appear only once. The receptor was derived from a human donor in good health, serving as a control. The sample taken for sequencing was sorted CD4+, CD8+, or CD8+CD57+ T cells (not recorded which) from PBMCs. The chain links TRBV7-3 to TRBJ2-7; 13 bases agree with TRBD2. The CDR3 protein is CASSLGTSGNGEQYF. The CDR3 DNA reads TGTGCCAGCAGCTTAGGGACTAGCGGGAATGGCGAGCAGTACTTC.